These 19 T cell receptor beta chains were all obtained from the same sample, sequenced in a study of cytomegalovirus exposure and HLA in healthy donors. The PCR contained 60 Vbeta and 13 Jbeta primers. The data were produced by immunoSEQ multiplex PCR, yet TCRdb's version contains in-frame clones alone and is incomplete. The top ten hold approximately 13% of the sample, which has around 180,000 clones, roughly three quarters seen once. Sequences were obtained from PBMCs. The receptor set was obtained from a woman aged 45-65 years in good health and CMV-seropositive.

The chain combines TRBV5-5 with TRBJ2-2; TRBD1 matches 8 bases. J gave up 6 bases and V 5 bases, and 12 bases lay outside the gene matches. Germline lookup yields CDR1 SGHKS and CDR2 YYEKEE (reference sequence). This CDR3 is 16 amino acids long. CDR3 bases: TGTGCCAGCAGGCTGGACAGGGTCGTGGGGGCCGGGGAGCTGTTTTTT. Its protein product is CASRLDRVVGAGELFF.

The CDR3 nucleotides read TGTGCTAGTGGTTTGGTAGCCGGCAGGGGAGGGGCCGGGGAGCTGTTTTTT. This codes for CASGLVAGRGGAGELFF. The rearrangement joins TRBV12-5 to TRBJ2-2; D may be TRBD2 (7 bases). The CDR3 has 17 residues. In germline, CDR1 is LGHNT, CDR2 FRNRAP. The V and J ends lost 0 bases and 6 bases respectively, with 17 bases between them.

The CDR3 sequence: CASGRAIWTGLETQYF. As DNA, the CDR3 is TGTGCTAGTGGTCGGGCGATTTGGACAGGGCTGGAGACCCAGTACTTC. This chain joins TRBV12-5 and TRBJ2-5, with 8 nucleotides matching TRBD1. CDR1 is LGHNT and CDR2 is FRNRAP in the germline V gene. The CDR3 is 16 amino acids. The V segment lost 5 bases and the J segment 5 bases; nucleotides outside the gene matches: 13. The full variable domain, rest sourced from reference TRBV12-5 and TRBJ2-5, is DARVTQTPRHKVTEMGQEVTMRCQPILGHNTVFWYRQTMMQGLELLAYFRNRAPLDDSGMPKDRFSAEMPDATLATLKIQPSEPRDSAVYFCASGRAIWTGLETQYFGPGTRLLVL.

This chain uses TRBV5-1 with TRBJ2-1, with TRBD2 identical over 10 bases. Germline values: CDR1 SGHRS, CDR2 YFSETQ. CDR3 length: 14 amino acids. Germline trimming cut 9 bases from V and 7 bases from J; bases unmatched to any gene: 10. The CDR3 region has the DNA TGCGCCATCTCAGGGAGCGGGGGGGGTAATGAGCAGTTCTTC. This sequence encodes CAISGSGGGNEQFF.

The CDR3 DNA sequence: TGTGCCAGCAGATTGACTCGCGGGGCGGGGGCAGGGGATACGCAGTATTTT. It translates to CASRLTRGAGAGDTQYF. V usage is TRBV5-4 and J usage is TRBJ2-3; D might be TRBD2 (7 bases). Looked up from germline, CDR1 is SGHNT and CDR2 is YYREEE (reference sequence). The CDR3 runs to 17 residues. V was clipped by 5 bases and J by 6 bases, with 25 bases between them.

This clone has only a few counts. This chain uses TRBV7-9 with TRBJ2-3, with D maybe TRBD2 (5 bases). V lost 4 bases, J lost 7 bases, and 21 bases lay in between. CDR1 and CDR2 from the germline V gene are SEHNR and FQNEAQ (reference sequence). CDR3 length: 16 residues. The CDR3 DNA reads TGTGCCAGCAGCTCGACTAAAGCCCCTGAGGTGTATACGCAGTATTTT. This encodes CASSSTKAPEVYTQYF.

J is TRBJ1-3 and V is TRBV30; a weak D match, TRBD1 (6 bases). V dropped 0 bases and J dropped 2 bases, with 8 bases sitting between them. This CDR3 region has 14 residues. Per the germline V gene, CDR1 is GTSNPN and CDR2 is SVGIG (reference sequence). DNA of the CDR3: TGTGCCTGGAGTGTACGACAGGCTGGAAACACCATATATTTT. Protein sequence: CAWSVRQAGNTIYF.

This chain joins TRBV2 and TRBJ1-5, with 12 bases fitting TRBD1. The germline gives CDR1 SNHLY, CDR2 FYNNEI. Trimming took 6 bases from V and 4 from J; bases not matched to a gene: 7. The CDR3 is 16 residues long. CDR3 sequence: CASRRDRGRLNQPQHF. Here the CDR3 DNA reads TGTGCCAGCAGACGGGACAGGGGGCGTCTAAATCAGCCCCAGCATTTT. Complete variable domain (other parts from reference TRBV2 and TRBJ1-5): EPEVTQTPSHQVTQMGQEVILRCVPISNHLYFYWYRQILGQKVEFLVSFYNNEISEKSEIFDDQFSVERPDGSNFTLKIRSTKLEDSAMYFCASRRDRGRLNQPQHFGDGTRLSIL.

This clone was seen only a few times. The chain recombines TRBV7-9 with TRBJ1-1; D remains unclear. The CDR3 is 14 residues long. Trimming took 5 bases from V and 6 from J, leaving 16 bases between them. Germline V lookup: CDR1 SEHNR, CDR2 FQNEAQ (reference sequence). The chain's CDR3 is CASSAGIVKAEAFF. CDR3 DNA: TGTGCCAGCAGCGCGGGAATCGTTAAGGCTGAAGCTTTCTTT.

The chain is built from TRBV7-8 and TRBJ2-7; maybe TRBD2 (5 bases). Deletions cut 4 bases from V and 6 bases from J, with 10 bases between. Germline V gene data show CDR1 as SGHVS and CDR2 as FQNEAQ. This CDR3 spans 12 amino acids. The DNA for the CDR3 is TGTGCCAGCAGCTCCCGGGAATTCGAGCAGTACTTC. Its translation: CASSSREFEQYF.

The rearrangement uses TRBV4-2 and TRBJ2-7; 11 bases map to TRBD2. V shed 3 bases and J 1 base; nucleotides not matched to a gene: 5. Germline values: CDR1 LGHNA, CDR2 YNFKEQ. The CDR3 runs to 16 residues. CDR3 region: CASSHSLAGGSYEQYF. The CDR3 bases are TGTGCCAGCAGCCACTCGCTAGCGGGGGGTTCCTACGAGCAGTACTTC.

This rearrangement joins TRBV5-4 to TRBJ1-2; 8 bases map to TRBD1. CDR3 length: 15 residues. The ends lost 5 bases at V and 2 bases at J; junction bases unmatched: 8. Germline loops: CDR1 SGHNT, CDR2 YYREEE (reference sequence). DNA of the CDR3: TGTGCCAGCAGTCCAACAGGGGGAAGGAACTATGGCTACACCTTC. It encodes CASSPTGGRNYGYTF.

V and J are TRBV5-6 and TRBJ2-2, with D uncertain. Trimming cost V 6 bases and J 5 bases, with 5 bases left between them. The CDR3 spans 11 residues. The germline gives CDR1 SGHDT, CDR2 YYEEEE. Here the CDR3 DNA reads TGTGCCAGCATCGGTACCGGGGAGCTGTTTTTT. It specifies CASIGTGELFF.

A few counts support this clone. The chain links TRBV13 to TRBJ2-7; 9 bases map to TRBD1. Per the germline V gene, CDR1 is PRHDT and CDR2 is FYEKMQ (reference sequence). CDR3 length: 15 amino acids. V lost 6 bases, J lost 6 bases, and 12 bases stayed unmatched. The CDR3 region is CASRRTGTGFSEQYF. DNA of the CDR3: TGTGCCAGCAGGCGAACGGGGACAGGGTTTTCCGAGCAGTACTTC. Based on the CDR3 plus reference TRBV13 and TRBJ2-7, the full variable domain is AAGVIQSPRHLIKEKRETATLKCYPIPRHDTVYWYQQGPGQDPQFLISFYEKMQSDKGSIPDRFSAQQFSDYHSELNMSSLELGDSALYFCASRRTGTGFSEQYFGPGTRLTVT.

The chain has TRBV7-9 and TRBJ2-1; 7 nucleotides match TRBD2. Unmatched junction bases numbered 13, after V lost 4 bases and J lost 1 base. Germline assignment: CDR1 SEHNR and CDR2 FQNEAQ (reference sequence). The CDR3 is made up of 18 amino acids. CDR3 in amino acids: CASSSGRLGGTSYNEQFF. The CDR3 bases are TGTGCCAGCAGCTCAGGGCGGTTGGGGGGGACTTCCTACAATGAGCAGTTCTTC.

CDR3 DNA sequence: TGTGCCAGCACCACCGGGACTAGCGGGGGGGAGCAGTACTTC. Translation gives CASTTGTSGGEQYF. The chain employs TRBV7-2 and TRBJ2-7, with TRBD2 matching over 15 bases. V gave up 7 bases and J gave up 7 bases; unmatched junction bases: 5. This CDR3 contains 14 residues. Looked up from germline, CDR1 is SGHTA and CDR2 is FQGNSA. Variable domain in full (rest from reference TRBV7-2 and TRBJ2-7): GAGVSQSPSNKVTEKGKDVELRCDPISGHTALYWYRQSLGQGLEFLIYFQGNSAPDKSGLPSDRFSAERTGGSVSTLTIQRTQQEDSAVYLCASTTGTSGGEQYFGPGTRLTVT.

This chain joins TRBV5-6 and TRBJ2-7; 7 nucleotides match TRBD1. V gave up 4 bases and J gave up 3 bases; unmatched junction bases: 7. This CDR3 region has 14 residues. Per germline, CDR1 SGHDT and CDR2 YYEEEE. The CDR3, as DNA: TGTGCCAGCAGCCGGGACAGTGAGGTCTACGAGCAGTACTTC. This translates into CASSRDSEVYEQYF.

The chain carries TRBV9 and TRBJ1-6, with unresolved D. In germline, CDR1 is SGDLS, CDR2 YYNGEE. The CDR3 spans 15 residues. Trimming removed 0 bases from V and 3 bases from J, with 7 bases in between. The CDR3 DNA follows: TGTGCCAGCAGCGTAGTAGACAACTATAATTCACCCCTCCACTTT. This encodes CASSVVDNYNSPLHF.

This clone showed up just once. The chain is built from TRBV7-2 and TRBJ2-7, with TRBD1 as a possible D gene (5 bases). The CDR3 sequence is 13 residues long. V lost 1 base, J lost 5 bases, and 9 bases lay in between. CDR1 is SGHTA, CDR2 FQGNSA, per germline. The CDR3 region has the DNA TGTGCCAGCAGCTTAGACAGGAGAGACGAGCAGTACTTC. It translates to CASSLDRRDEQYF.